These T cell receptor beta chains were read from a single sample in a study of Tregs in tolerant kidney transplant recipients. Sequencing used immunoSEQ multiplex PCR; TCRdb keeps in-frame clones, though not all of them. The sample shows 50,000 or so clones, roughly 89% of them seen only once. Sample: CD8+ T cells from blood (PBMCs), taken 12 months after the transplant. The receptors were gathered from a human patient who received a combined kidney and bone marrow transplant. A share of the T cells may be of graft donor origin. CDR3s include the opening cysteine and the closing phenylalanine or tryptophan. The D gene is left open where the match is weak. A clone size is listed for some rows: how often the clone was seen (once, few, many), or a class if it is expanded.

CDR3: CASSFRTSGRGLGNEQFF
DNA: TGTGCCAGCAGTTTTCGGACTAGCGGGAGAGGGCTCGGCAATGAGCAGTTCTTC
J: TRBJ2-1
D: TRBD2
V: TRBV27
size: -

CDR3: CASSEYFEKLFF
DNA: TGTGCCAGCAGTGAATATTTTGAAAAACTGTTTTTT
J: TRBJ1-4
D: -
V: TRBV6-1
size: -

CDR3: CASSLSSPQETQYF
DNA: TGTGCCAGCAGCTTATCGAGCCCACAAGAGACCCAGTACTTC
J: TRBJ2-5
D: -
V: TRBV7-9
size: -

CDR3: CASSLYSGGTYEQYF
DNA: TGTGCCAGCAGTTTATATTCGGGGGGTACCTACGAGCAGTACTTC
J: TRBJ2-7
D: TRBD2
V: TRBV27
size: -

CDR3: CASSNEAGGPVDEQYF
DNA: TGTGCCAGCAGCAACGAAGCGGGAGGGCCGGTAGACGAGCAGTACTTC
J: TRBJ2-7
D: TRBD2
V: TRBV11-2
size: -

CDR3: CASSPGSTGELFF
DNA: TGTGCCAGCAGCCCCGGGAGCACCGGGGAGCTGTTTTTT
J: TRBJ2-2
D: -
V: TRBV11-3
size: -

CDR3: CASSLVLAGGPITDTQYF
DNA: TGTGCCAGCAGCTTAGTATTAGCGGGGGGACCTATCACAGATACGCAGTATTTT
J: TRBJ2-3
D: TRBD2
V: TRBV7-2
size: -

CDR3: CASSLEGYSNQPQHF
DNA: TGTGCCAGCAGTTTAGAGGGATATAGCAATCAGCCCCAGCATTTT
J: TRBJ1-5
D: -
V: TRBV28
size: -

CDR3: CASSQDHGQVGETQYF
DNA: TGCGCCAGCAGCCAAGATCACGGACAGGTTGGAGAGACCCAGTACTTC
J: TRBJ2-5
D: TRBD1
V: TRBV4-3
size: -

CDR3: CASSATTGPGEKLFF
DNA: TGTGCCAGCAGCGCGACGACAGGGCCGGGGGAAAAACTGTTTTTT
J: TRBJ1-4
D: TRBD1
V: TRBV5-6
size: once

CDR3: CASSPDPGQGNGYTF
DNA: TGTGCCAGCAGCCCTGATCCCGGACAGGGGAACGGCTACACCTTC
J: TRBJ1-2
D: TRBD1
V: TRBV13
size: -

CDR3: CASSLPTVTVYNEQFF
DNA: TGTGCCAGCAGTTTACCAACAGTCACCGTCTACAATGAGCAGTTCTTC
J: TRBJ2-1
D: -
V: TRBV28
size: -

CDR3: CASSLRGSHYAYEQYF
DNA: TGTGCCAGCAGCTTAAGGGGCTCCCACTACGCCTACGAGCAGTACTTC
J: TRBJ2-7
D: -
V: TRBV7-3
size: -

CDR3: CASSYKPRGAGEQYF
DNA: TGCGCCAGCAGCTACAAGCCTAGAGGGGCGGGGGAGCAGTACTTC
J: TRBJ2-7
D: -
V: TRBV5-1
size: -

CDR3: CASPVARDRGLGGYTF
DNA: TGTGCCAGCCCTGTGGCCCGGGACAGGGGGCTAGGCGGCTACACCTTC
J: TRBJ1-2
D: TRBD1
V: TRBV27
size: -

CDR3: CASIRQVNTEAFF
DNA: TGTGCCAGCATAAGACAGGTGAACACTGAAGCTTTCTTT
J: TRBJ1-1
D: -
V: TRBV13
size: few

CDR3: CASSSRDNSGNTIYF
DNA: TGTGCCAGCAGCTCCCGGGACAACTCTGGAAACACCATATATTTT
J: TRBJ1-3
D: -
V: TRBV5-5
size: -

CDR3: CASSMTSGGPHMEQYF
DNA: TGTGCCAGCAGCATGACTAGCGGGGGGCCACATATGGAGCAGTACTTC
J: TRBJ2-7
D: TRBD2
V: TRBV13
size: -

CDR3: CASSQDLTSGRLNEQFF
DNA: TGTGCCAGCAGCCAAGATCTGACTAGCGGGAGGTTAAATGAGCAGTTCTTC
J: TRBJ2-1
D: TRBD2
V: TRBV14
size: -

CDR3: CASSLLTSGMRGEQYF
DNA: TGTGCCAGCAGCTTATTGACTAGCGGGATGAGAGGCGAGCAGTACTTC
J: TRBJ2-7
D: TRBD2
V: TRBV7-2
size: medium-sized

CDR3: CASSIIGQPQHF
DNA: TGTGCCAGTAGTATAATCGGTCAGCCCCAGCATTTT
J: TRBJ1-5
D: -
V: TRBV19
size: -

CDR3: CASSFVAGGPLATEAFF
DNA: TGTGCCAGCAGTTTTGTGGCAGGGGGACCCTTGGCGACTGAAGCTTTCTTT
J: TRBJ1-1
D: TRBD1
V: TRBV28
size: -

CDR3: CASSQDSITWEQFF
DNA: TGCGCCAGCAGCCAAGACAGTATTACATGGGAGCAGTTCTTC
J: TRBJ2-1
D: -
V: TRBV4-3
size: -

CDR3: CASSIVKGSYEQYF
DNA: TGTGCCAGTAGTATAGTTAAGGGGTCCTACGAGCAGTACTTC
J: TRBJ2-7
D: -
V: TRBV19
size: -

CDR3: CASSQRGGRLEQYF
DNA: TGTGCCAGCAGTCAGCGGGGGGGCCGTCTCGAGCAGTACTTC
J: TRBJ2-7
D: TRBD2
V: TRBV27
size: -

CDR3: CASSTSLNTEAFF
DNA: TGTGCCAGCAGTACCAGTCTGAACACTGAAGCTTTCTTT
J: TRBJ1-1
D: -
V: TRBV6-5
size: -

CDR3: CASSPRGGSGGAKQFF
DNA: TGTGCCAGCTCCCCACGAGGAGGGAGCGGGGGCGCCAAGCAGTTCTTC
J: TRBJ2-1
D: TRBD2
V: TRBV18
size: -

CDR3: CSVVSEDTGELFF
DNA: TGCAGCGTTGTCTCAGAAGACACCGGGGAGCTGTTTTTT
J: TRBJ2-2
D: -
V: TRBV29-1
size: -

CDR3: CASRLGAYGYTF
DNA: TGTGCCTCTAGACTAGGGGCCTATGGCTACACCTTC
J: TRBJ1-2
D: -
V: TRBV19
size: many

CDR3: CAISDMFKTNTGELFF
DNA: TGTGCCATCAGTGATATGTTTAAAACGAACACCGGGGAGCTGTTTTTT
J: TRBJ2-2
D: -
V: TRBV10-3
size: -

CDR3: CASSLAGQGMVNEQFF
DNA: TGTGCCAGCAGCTTAGCGGGACAGGGAATGGTGAATGAGCAGTTCTTC
J: TRBJ2-1
D: TRBD1
V: TRBV7-9
size: -

CDR3: CASSISRGRYNEQFF
DNA: TGTGCCAGTAGTATCTCGCGGGGGAGATACAATGAGCAGTTCTTC
J: TRBJ2-1
D: TRBD2
V: TRBV19
size: once

CDR3: CASTRGQGRWEQYF
DNA: TGTGCCAGCACCCGAGGACAGGGTCGGTGGGAGCAGTACTTC
J: TRBJ2-7
D: TRBD1
V: TRBV5-6
size: -

CDR3: CSGRGGTGELFF
DNA: TGCAGCGGGAGGGGGGGGACCGGGGAGCTGTTTTTT
J: TRBJ2-2
D: -
V: TRBV29-1
size: -

CDR3: CSVDNSGIYNEQFF
DNA: TGCAGCGTTGATAACAGCGGGATTTACAATGAGCAGTTCTTC
J: TRBJ2-1
D: TRBD2
V: TRBV29-1
size: -

CDR3: CASSKRGPKVDGHGYTF
DNA: TGTGCCAGCAGCAAACGCGGCCCGAAGGTCGACGGTCATGGCTACACCTTC
J: TRBJ1-2
D: -
V: TRBV21-1
size: -

CDR3: CASSTRTSGLYEQYF
DNA: TGCGCCAGCAGCACAAGAACGAGCGGACTCTACGAGCAGTACTTC
J: TRBJ2-7
D: -
V: TRBV4-1
size: -

CDR3: CSVPGQNTGELFF
DNA: TGCAGCGTTCCGGGACAGAACACCGGGGAGCTGTTTTTT
J: TRBJ2-2
D: -
V: TRBV29-1
size: -

CDR3: CASSQDRGRNQPQHF
DNA: TGTGCCAGCAGCCAGGACAGGGGGCGAAATCAGCCCCAGCATTTT
J: TRBJ1-5
D: TRBD1
V: TRBV5-8
size: few

CDR3: CASSASGTGGNEQFF
DNA: TGTGCCAGCAGCGCCTCCGGGACAGGGGGAAATGAGCAGTTCTTC
J: TRBJ2-1
D: TRBD1
V: TRBV9
size: -

CDR3: CASSLSSGASTDTQYF
DNA: TGTGCCAGCAGTTTATCTAGCGGGGCGTCCACAGATACGCAGTATTTT
J: TRBJ2-3
D: TRBD2
V: TRBV28
size: -

CDR3: CARSGISLTGNEKLFF
DNA: TGTGCCAGAAGCGGAATATCTTTGACAGGGAATGAAAAACTGTTTTTT
J: TRBJ1-4
D: TRBD1
V: TRBV5-3
size: few

CDR3: CASSRIGQGGVNQPQHF
DNA: TGTGCCAGCAGCCGAATCGGACAGGGTGGGGTTAATCAGCCCCAGCATTTT
J: TRBJ1-5
D: TRBD1
V: TRBV7-2
size: -

CDR3: CASNSGVGETQYF
DNA: TGTGCCAGCAATAGCGGGGTGGGGGAGACCCAGTACTTC
J: TRBJ2-5
D: TRBD2
V: TRBV9
size: -

CDR3: CAGEANTGELFF
DNA: TGTGCCGGGGAGGCGAACACCGGGGAGCTGTTTTTT
J: TRBJ2-2
D: -
V: TRBV7-9
size: -

CDR3: CSVVPGTGGVEQYF
DNA: TGCAGCGTTGTTCCCGGGACAGGGGGCGTCGAGCAGTACTTC
J: TRBJ2-7
D: TRBD1
V: TRBV29-1
size: -

CDR3: CASSREGERGSPLHF
DNA: TGTGCCAGCAGCCGTGAGGGGGAAAGAGGTTCACCCCTCCACTTT
J: TRBJ1-6
D: -
V: TRBV7-8
size: -

CDR3: CASCPGGGLRNSPLHF
DNA: TGTGCCAGCTGCCCGGGGGGGGGTTTGAGAAATTCACCCCTCCACTTT
J: TRBJ1-6
D: -
V: TRBV11-2
size: few

CDR3: CASSPRGVETQYF
DNA: TGTGCCAGCAGCCCGCGGGGCGTTGAGACCCAGTACTTC
J: TRBJ2-5
D: -
V: TRBV7-8
size: -

CDR3: CASSQEPERHSYEQYF
DNA: TGTGCCAGCAGCCAAGAACCTGAGCGCCACTCCTACGAGCAGTACTTC
J: TRBJ2-7
D: -
V: TRBV14
size: -

CDR3: CASSRTSIYEQYF
DNA: TGTGCCAGCAGTCGAACTAGTATCTACGAGCAGTACTTC
J: TRBJ2-7
D: -
V: TRBV27
size: -

CDR3: CASSLTGGADTQYF
DNA: TGTGCCAGCAGCCTTACCGGGGGAGCAGATACGCAGTATTTT
J: TRBJ2-3
D: -
V: TRBV7-3
size: -